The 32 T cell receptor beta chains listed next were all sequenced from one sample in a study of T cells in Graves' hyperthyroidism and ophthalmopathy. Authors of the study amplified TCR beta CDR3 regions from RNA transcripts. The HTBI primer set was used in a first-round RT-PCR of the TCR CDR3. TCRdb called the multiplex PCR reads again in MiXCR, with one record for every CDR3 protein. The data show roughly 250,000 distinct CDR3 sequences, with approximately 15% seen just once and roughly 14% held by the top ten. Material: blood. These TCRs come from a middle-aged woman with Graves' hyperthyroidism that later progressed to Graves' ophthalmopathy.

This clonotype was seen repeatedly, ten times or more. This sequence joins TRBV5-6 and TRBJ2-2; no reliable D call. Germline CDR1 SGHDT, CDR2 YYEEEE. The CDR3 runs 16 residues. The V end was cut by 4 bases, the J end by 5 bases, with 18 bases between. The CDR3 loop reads CASSLMVGWDTGELFF. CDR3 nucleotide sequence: TGTGCCAGCAGCCTGATGGTAGGGTGGGATACCGGGGAGCTGTTTTTT.

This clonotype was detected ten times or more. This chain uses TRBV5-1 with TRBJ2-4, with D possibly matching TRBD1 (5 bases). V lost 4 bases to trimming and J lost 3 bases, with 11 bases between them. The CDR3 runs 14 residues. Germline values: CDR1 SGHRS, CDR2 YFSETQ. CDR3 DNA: TGCGCCAGCAGCCCGGCCCAGGGCAAAAACATTCAGTACTTC. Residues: CASSPAQGKNIQYF.

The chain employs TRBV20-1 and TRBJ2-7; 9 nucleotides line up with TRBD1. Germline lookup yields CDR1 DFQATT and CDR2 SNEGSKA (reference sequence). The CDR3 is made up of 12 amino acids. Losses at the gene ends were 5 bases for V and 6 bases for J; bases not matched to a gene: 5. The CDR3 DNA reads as TGCAGTGCTGAAGGGACAGGGTTCGAGCAGTACTTC. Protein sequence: CSAEGTGFEQYF.

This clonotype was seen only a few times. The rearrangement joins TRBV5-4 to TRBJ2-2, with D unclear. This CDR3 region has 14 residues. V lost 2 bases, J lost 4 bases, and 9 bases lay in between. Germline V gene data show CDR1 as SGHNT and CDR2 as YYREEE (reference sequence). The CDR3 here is CASSLIGTTGELFF. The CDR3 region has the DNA TGTGCCAGCAGCTTAATAGGAACCACCGGGGAGCTGTTTTTT.

The CDR3 loop reads CSVVTTRLTDYEQYF. CDR3 DNA sequence: TGCAGCGTCGTTACTACTAGGCTTACTGACTACGAGCAGTACTTC. The chain has TRBV29-1 and TRBJ2-7; D is perhaps TRBD2 (5 bases). This CDR3 region has 15 residues. Germline CDR1 and CDR2: SQVTM and ANQGSEA. V was shortened by 6 bases and J by 3 bases, with 21 bases between the two germline ends.

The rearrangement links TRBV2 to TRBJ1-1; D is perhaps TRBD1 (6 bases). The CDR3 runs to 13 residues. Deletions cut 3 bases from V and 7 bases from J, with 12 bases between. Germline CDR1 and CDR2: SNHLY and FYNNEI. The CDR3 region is CASSDSGAGEAFF. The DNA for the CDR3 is TGTGCCAGCAGTGATTCGGGGGCGGGTGAAGCTTTCTTT. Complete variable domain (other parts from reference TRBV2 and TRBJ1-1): EPEVTQTPSHQVTQMGQEVILRCVPISNHLYFYWYRQILGQKVEFLVSFYNNEISEKSEIFDDQFSVERPDGSNFTLKIRSTKLEDSAMYFCASSDSGAGEAFFGQGTRLTVV.

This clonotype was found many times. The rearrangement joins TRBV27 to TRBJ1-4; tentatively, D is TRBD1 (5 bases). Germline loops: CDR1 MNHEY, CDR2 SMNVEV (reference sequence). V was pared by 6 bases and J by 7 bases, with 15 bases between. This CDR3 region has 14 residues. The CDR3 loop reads CASRGPGGGEKLFF. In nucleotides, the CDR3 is TGTGCCAGCAGGGGGCCGGGAGGCGGTGAAAAACTGTTTTTT.

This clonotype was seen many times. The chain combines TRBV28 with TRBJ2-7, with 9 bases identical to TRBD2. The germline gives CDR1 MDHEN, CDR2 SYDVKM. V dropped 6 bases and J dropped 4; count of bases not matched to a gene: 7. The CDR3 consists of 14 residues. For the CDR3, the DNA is TGTGCCAGCAGGTCTCACAGCGGGAGGTACGAGCAGTACTTC. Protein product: CASRSHSGRYEQYF.

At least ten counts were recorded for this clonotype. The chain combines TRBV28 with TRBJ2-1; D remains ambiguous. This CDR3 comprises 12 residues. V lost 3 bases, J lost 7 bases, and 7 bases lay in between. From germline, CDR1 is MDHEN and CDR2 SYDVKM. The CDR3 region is CASSLLRNEQFF. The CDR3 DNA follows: TGTGCCAGCAGTTTGTTGAGAAATGAGCAGTTCTTC.

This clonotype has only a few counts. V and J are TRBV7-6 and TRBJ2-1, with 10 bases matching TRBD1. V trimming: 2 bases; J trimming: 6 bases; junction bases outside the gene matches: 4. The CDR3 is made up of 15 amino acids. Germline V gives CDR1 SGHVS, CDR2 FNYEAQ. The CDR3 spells CASSLRDRGLNEQFF. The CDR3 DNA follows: TGTGCCAGCAGCTTAAGGGACAGGGGTCTCAATGAGCAGTTCTTC.

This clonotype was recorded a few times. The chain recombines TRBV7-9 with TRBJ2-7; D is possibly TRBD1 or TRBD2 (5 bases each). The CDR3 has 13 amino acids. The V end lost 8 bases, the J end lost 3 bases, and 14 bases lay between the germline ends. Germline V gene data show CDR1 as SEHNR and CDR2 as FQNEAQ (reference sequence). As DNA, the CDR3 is TGTGCCAGCGAGGGGATGACGGACTACGAGCAGTACTTC. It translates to CASEGMTDYEQYF.

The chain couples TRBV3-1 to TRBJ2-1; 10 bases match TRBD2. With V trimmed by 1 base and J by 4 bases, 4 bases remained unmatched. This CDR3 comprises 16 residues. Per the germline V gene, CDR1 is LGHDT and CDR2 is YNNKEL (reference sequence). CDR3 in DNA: TGTGCCAGCAGCCAAGTACTAGCGGGAACTTACAATGAGCAGTTCTTC. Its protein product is CASSQVLAGTYNEQFF.

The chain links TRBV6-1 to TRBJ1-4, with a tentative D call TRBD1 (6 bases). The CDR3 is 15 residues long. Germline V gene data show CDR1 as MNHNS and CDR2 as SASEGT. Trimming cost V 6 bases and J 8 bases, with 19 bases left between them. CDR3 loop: CASSNYKTQGEKLFF. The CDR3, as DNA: TGTGCCAGCAGCAACTACAAAACCCAGGGGGAAAAACTGTTTTTT.

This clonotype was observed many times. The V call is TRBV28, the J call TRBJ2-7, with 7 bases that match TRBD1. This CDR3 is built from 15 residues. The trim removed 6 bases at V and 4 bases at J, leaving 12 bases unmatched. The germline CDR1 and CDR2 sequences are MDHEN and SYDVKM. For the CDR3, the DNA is TGTGCCAGCAGCTATTTCCCGGGACAGCAATACGAGCAGTACTTC. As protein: CASSYFPGQQYEQYF. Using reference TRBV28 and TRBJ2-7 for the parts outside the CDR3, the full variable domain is DVKVTQSSRYLVKRTGEKVFLECVQDMDHENMFWYRQDPGLGLRLIYFSYDVKMKEKGDIPEGYSVSREKKERFSLILESASTNQTSMYLCASSYFPGQQYEQYFGPGTRLTVT.

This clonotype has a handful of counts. This chain's CDR3 is CATQRNTEAFF. CDR3 nucleotide sequence: TGTGCCACCCAACGGAACACTGAAGCTTTCTTT. V gene TRBV7-8 combines with J gene TRBJ1-1; D unclear. V was pared by 10 bases and J by 1 base, with 7 bases between. This CDR3 region has 11 residues. Looked up from germline, CDR1 is SGHVS and CDR2 is FQNEAQ.

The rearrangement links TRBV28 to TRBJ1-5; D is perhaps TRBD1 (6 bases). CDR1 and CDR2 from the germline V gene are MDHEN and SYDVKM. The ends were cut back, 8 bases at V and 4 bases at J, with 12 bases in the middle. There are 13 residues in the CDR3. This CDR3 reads CASAGTLNQPQHF. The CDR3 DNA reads TGTGCCAGCGCTGGGACACTGAATCAGCCCCAGCATTTT.

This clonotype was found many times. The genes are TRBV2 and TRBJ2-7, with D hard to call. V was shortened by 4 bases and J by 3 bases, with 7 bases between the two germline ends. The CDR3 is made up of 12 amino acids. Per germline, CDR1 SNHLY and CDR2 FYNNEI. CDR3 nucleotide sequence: TGTGCCAGCAGTGTGCGAGACTACGAGCAGTACTTC. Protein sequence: CASSVRDYEQYF.

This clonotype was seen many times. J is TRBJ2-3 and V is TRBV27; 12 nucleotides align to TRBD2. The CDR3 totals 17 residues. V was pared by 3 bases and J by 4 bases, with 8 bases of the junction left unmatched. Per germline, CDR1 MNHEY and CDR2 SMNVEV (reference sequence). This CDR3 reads CASSFTSGGQLADTQYF. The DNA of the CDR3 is TGTGCCAGCAGTTTTACTAGCGGGGGGCAGTTGGCAGATACGCAGTATTTT.

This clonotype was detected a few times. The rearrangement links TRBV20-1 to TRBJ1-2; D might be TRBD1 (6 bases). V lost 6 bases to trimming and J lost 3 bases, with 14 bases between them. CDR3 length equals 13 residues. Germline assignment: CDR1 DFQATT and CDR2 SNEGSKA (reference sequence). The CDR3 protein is CSAFQRTDYGYTF. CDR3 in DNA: TGCAGTGCCTTCCAAAGGACAGACTATGGCTACACCTTC.

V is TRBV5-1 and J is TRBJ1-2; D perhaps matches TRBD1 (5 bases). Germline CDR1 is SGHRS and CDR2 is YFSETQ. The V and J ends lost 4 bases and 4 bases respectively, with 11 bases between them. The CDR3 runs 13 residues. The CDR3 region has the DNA TGCGCCAGCAGCGCTACAGGAGCCTATGGCTACACCTTC. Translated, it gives CASSATGAYGYTF.

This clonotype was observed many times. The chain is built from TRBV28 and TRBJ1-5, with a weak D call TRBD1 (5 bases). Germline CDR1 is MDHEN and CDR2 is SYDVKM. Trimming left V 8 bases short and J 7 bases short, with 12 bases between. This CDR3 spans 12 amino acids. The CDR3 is CASQQGGQPQHF. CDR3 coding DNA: TGTGCCAGCCAGCAGGGTGGCCAGCCCCAGCATTTT.

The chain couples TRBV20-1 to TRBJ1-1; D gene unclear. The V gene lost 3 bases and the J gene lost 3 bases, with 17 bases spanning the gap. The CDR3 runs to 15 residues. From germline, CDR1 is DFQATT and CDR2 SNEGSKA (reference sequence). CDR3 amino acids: CSASSPPRQYTEAFF. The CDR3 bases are TGCAGTGCTAGTTCTCCACCCCGGCAGTACACTGAAGCTTTCTTT.

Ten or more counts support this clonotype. The CDR3 DNA is TGTGCCAGCACGATAAGGGACAGGGAAGGCGACGAGCAGTACTTC. It translates to CASTIRDREGDEQYF. The chain recombines TRBV9 with TRBJ2-7; 9 positions match TRBD1. Per germline, CDR1 SGDLS and CDR2 YYNGEE. Unmatched junction bases numbered 12, after V lost 6 bases and J lost 5 bases. This CDR3 has 15 amino acids.

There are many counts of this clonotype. This chain's CDR3 is CASTSGGGDTEAFF. In DNA, the CDR3 is TGTGCCAGCACCTCGGGGGGAGGGGACACTGAAGCTTTCTTT. V and J are TRBV7-8 and TRBJ1-1; possibly TRBD1 for D (5 bases). V lost 7 bases and J lost 3, with 15 bases in between. Germline lookup yields CDR1 SGHVS and CDR2 FQNEAQ. This CDR3 spans 14 amino acids.

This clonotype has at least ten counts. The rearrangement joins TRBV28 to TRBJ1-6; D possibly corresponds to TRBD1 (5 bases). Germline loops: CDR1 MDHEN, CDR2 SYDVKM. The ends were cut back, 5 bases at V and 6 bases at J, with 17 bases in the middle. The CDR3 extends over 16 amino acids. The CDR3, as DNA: TGTGCCAGCAGTGCTCAGGGTCTTGGCGGTAATTCACCCCTCCACTTT. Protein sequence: CASSAQGLGGNSPLHF.

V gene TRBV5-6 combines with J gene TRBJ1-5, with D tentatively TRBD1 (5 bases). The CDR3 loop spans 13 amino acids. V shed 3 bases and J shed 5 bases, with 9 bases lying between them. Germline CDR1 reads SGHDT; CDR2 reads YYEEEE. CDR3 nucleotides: TGTGCCAGCAGCTCCGGGACGCATCAGCCCCAGCATTTT. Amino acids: CASSSGTHQPQHF.

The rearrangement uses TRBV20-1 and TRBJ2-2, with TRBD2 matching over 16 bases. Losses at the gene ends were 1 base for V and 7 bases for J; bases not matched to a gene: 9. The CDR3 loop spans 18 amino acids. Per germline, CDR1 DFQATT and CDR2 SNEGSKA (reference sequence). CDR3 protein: CSARVPGLAGGPDGELFF. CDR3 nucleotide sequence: TGCAGTGCTAGAGTACCGGGACTAGCGGGAGGGCCTGACGGGGAGCTGTTTTTT.

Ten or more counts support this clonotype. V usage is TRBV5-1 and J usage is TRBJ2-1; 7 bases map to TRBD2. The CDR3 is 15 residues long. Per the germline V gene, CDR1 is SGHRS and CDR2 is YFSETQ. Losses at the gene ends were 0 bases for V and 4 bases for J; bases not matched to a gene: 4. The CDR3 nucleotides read TGCGCCAGCAGCTTGGCCCTAGCGGAATACAATGAGCAGTTCTTC. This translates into CASSLALAEYNEQFF.

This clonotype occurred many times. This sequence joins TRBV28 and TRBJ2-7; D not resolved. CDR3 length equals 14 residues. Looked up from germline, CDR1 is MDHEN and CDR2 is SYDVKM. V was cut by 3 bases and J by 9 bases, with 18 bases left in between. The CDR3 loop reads CASSLVSPWLGQYF. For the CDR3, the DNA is TGTGCCAGCAGTTTGGTTAGTCCCTGGCTCGGGCAGTACTTC.

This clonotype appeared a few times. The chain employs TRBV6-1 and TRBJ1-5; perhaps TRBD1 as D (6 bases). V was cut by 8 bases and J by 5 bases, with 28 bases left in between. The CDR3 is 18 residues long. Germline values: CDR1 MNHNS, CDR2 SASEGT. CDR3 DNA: TGTGCCAGCCTTAGGCTTCGGGACACCCTCAATTGGGATCAGCCCCAGCATTTT. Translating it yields CASLRLRDTLNWDQPQHF.

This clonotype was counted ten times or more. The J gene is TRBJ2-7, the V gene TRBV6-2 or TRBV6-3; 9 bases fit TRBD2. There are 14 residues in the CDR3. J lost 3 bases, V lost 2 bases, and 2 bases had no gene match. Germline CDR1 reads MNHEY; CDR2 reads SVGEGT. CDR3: CASSYPSGVYEQYF. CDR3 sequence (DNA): TGTGCCAGCAGTTACCCTAGCGGGGTCTACGAGCAGTACTTC.

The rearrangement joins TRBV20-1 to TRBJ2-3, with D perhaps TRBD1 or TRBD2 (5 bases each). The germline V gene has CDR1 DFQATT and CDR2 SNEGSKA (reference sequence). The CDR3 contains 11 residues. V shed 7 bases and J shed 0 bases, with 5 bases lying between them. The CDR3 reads CSGDSTDTQYF. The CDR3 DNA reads TGCAGTGGGGACAGCACAGATACGCAGTATTTT.